This entry lists 30 T cell receptor beta chains sequenced from one sample in a study of vaccination and CD4 T cells after COVID-19. No antigen has been identified for these receptors. Oncomine TCR Beta short-read sequencing was applied to DNA from cultured CD4+ T cells. TCRdb re-analysed the PCR reads in MiXCR, keeping a single row per CDR3 protein. The sample lists more than 14,000 distinct CDR3 sequences, over 45% seen once, with around 14% in the top ten. Indicated treatment: roughly 10-day PBMC culture with coronavirus spike peptide pools or control peptides (ViraFEST assay). Sequencing was carried out using CD4+ T cells from blood, cultured in vitro. The source of these receptors is a human donor who had recovered from COVID-19.

The CDR3 region is CASSLPSGKYNEQFF. CDR3 DNA sequence: TGTGCCAGTAGTCTACCTAGCGGGAAATACAATGAGCAGTTCTTC. This chain connects TRBV19 to TRBJ2-1; 9 bases are shared with TRBD2. The CDR3 length is 15 residues. Germline CDR1 reads LNHDA; CDR2 reads SQIVND (reference sequence). With V trimmed by 5 bases and J by 4 bases, 6 bases remained unmatched. Complete variable domain (other parts from reference TRBV19 and TRBJ2-1): DGGITQSPKYLFRKEGQNVTLSCEQNLNHDAMYWYRQDPGQGLRLIYYSQIVNDFQKGDIAEGYSVSREKKESFPLTVTSAQKNPTAFYLCASSLPSGKYNEQFFGPGTRLTVL.

The chain employs TRBV2 and TRBJ1-2, with D unclear. V lost 8 bases and J lost 4, with 14 bases in between. This CDR3 is built from 13 residues. Germline CDR1 and CDR2: SNHLY and FYNNEI. The CDR3: CASGVMERYGYTF. CDR3 nucleotide sequence: TGTGCCAGCGGGGTCATGGAGCGCTATGGCTACACCTTC. Variable domain in full (rest from reference TRBV2 and TRBJ1-2): EPEVTQTPSHQVTQMGQEVILRCVPISNHLYFYWYRQILGQKVEFLVSFYNNEISEKSEIFDDQFSVERPDGSNFTLKIRSTKLEDSAMYFCASGVMERYGYTFGSGTRLTVV.

This clonotype has a handful of counts. CDR3 nucleotide sequence: TGTGCCAGCAGCTTGGCTAGCTCCTATAATTCACCCCTCCACTTT. It specifies CASSLASSYNSPLHF. The chain uses TRBV5-4 and TRBJ1-6, with D unresolved. Per germline, CDR1 SGHNT and CDR2 YYREEE (reference sequence). This CDR3 is built from 15 residues. The germline V and J ends were trimmed by 0 bases and 0 bases, with 4 bases remaining between them.

The genes are TRBV6-5 and TRBJ1-1, with D tentatively TRBD1 (6 bases). CDR3 length: 15 residues. Germline assignment: CDR1 MNHEY and CDR2 SVGAGI. Trimming cost V 2 bases and J 4 bases, with 14 bases left between them. As DNA, the CDR3 is TGTGCCAGCAGTTACCAGGGGTCGGGCGGCACTGAAGCTTTCTTT. Translation: CASSYQGSGGTEAFF.

This clonotype was counted between two and nine times. The J gene is TRBJ1-1, the V gene TRBV7-2; D is possibly TRBD1 (5 bases). Per the germline V gene, CDR1 is SGHTA and CDR2 is FQGNSA. The CDR3 runs to 14 residues. With 1 base removed from V and 0 bases from J, the gap between germline ends came to 6 bases. CDR3 region: CASSLEGLNTEAFF. The CDR3 nucleotides are TGTGCCAGCAGCTTAGAGGGACTGAACACTGAAGCTTTCTTT.

The chain uses TRBV11-3 and TRBJ2-7; TRBD1 matches at 12 bases. CDR1 is SGHNT and CDR2 is YENEEA in the germline V gene. There are 15 residues in the CDR3. With 4 bases clipped from V and 5 bases from J, the junction kept 6 bases outside the gene matches. This CDR3 reads CASSSPGQGADEQYF. The CDR3 coding sequence is TGTGCCAGCAGCTCTCCGGGACAGGGGGCGGACGAGCAGTACTTC.

V and J are TRBV11-3 and TRBJ2-5; D is undetermined. The V and J ends lost 5 bases and 5 bases respectively, with 9 bases between them. The CDR3 is made up of 12 amino acids. Germline V gives CDR1 SGHNT, CDR2 YENEEA. The CDR3 reads CASSPRQETQYF. The CDR3 nucleotides are TGTGCCAGCAGCCCCCGCCAGGAGACCCAGTACTTC.

This rearrangement joins TRBV11-3 to TRBJ2-4, with 7 bases matching TRBD1. V lost 4 bases, J lost 1 base, and 4 bases stayed unmatched. The CDR3 has 15 residues. Germline CDR1 and CDR2: SGHNT and YENEEA. CDR3: CASSSQGSAKNIQYF. The DNA for the CDR3 is TGTGCCAGCAGCTCACAGGGGTCCGCCAAAAACATTCAGTACTTC.

This sequence joins TRBV20-1 and TRBJ2-2, with 8 bases fitting TRBD2. The CDR3 is 15 residues long. The V and J ends lost 3 bases and 4 bases, in that order; junction bases with no gene match: 7. Germline V gene lookup returns CDR1 DFQATT and CDR2 SNEGSKA (reference sequence). CDR3 nucleotides: TGCAGTGCTAGGGCACACAGCGGGGGCACCGGGGAGCTGTTTTTT. Protein product: CSARAHSGGTGELFF.

V is TRBV12-3 or TRBV12-4 and J is TRBJ2-3, with D perhaps matching TRBD1 (6 bases). Between the trimmed V and J ends, which lost 5 bases and 4 bases, there was a span of 13 bases. The CDR3 is 14 residues long. Here the CDR3 reads CASSHNRVPDTQYF. In nucleotides, the CDR3 is TGTGCCAGCAGTCACAACAGGGTACCAGATACGCAGTATTTT.

This clonotype showed up just a few times. The junction departs from germline at one end; a sequencing error may be responsible. The chain recombines TRBV6-2 or TRBV6-3 with TRBJ1-1; D call uncertain. Germline CDR1 and CDR2: MNHEY and SVGEGT. The CDR3 totals 12 residues. CDR3 protein: CASSYLGTEAFF. DNA of the CDR3: TGTGCCAGCAGCTACTTGGGCACTGAAGCTTTCTTT.

The rearrangement uses TRBV24-1 and TRBJ2-3; the D call may be TRBD1 or TRBD2 (9 bases each). Between the trimmed V and J ends, which lost 8 bases and 6 bases, there was a span of 23 bases. This CDR3 spans 16 amino acids. The germline gives CDR1 KGHDR, CDR2 SFDVKD. CDR3 DNA sequence: TGTGCCACCAAACAGGGGGCGCGGGGGGGGGGGGATACGCAGTATTTT. It codes for CATKQGARGGGDTQYF.

The chain is built from TRBV19 and TRBJ1-2; D remains unclear. The germline V gene has CDR1 LNHDA and CDR2 SQIVND (reference sequence). V was shortened by 2 bases and J by 2 bases, with 9 bases between the two germline ends. CDR3 length equals 14 residues. The CDR3, as DNA: TGTGCCAGTAGTATAAGGGCCGGAAACTATGGCTACACCTTC. Translation gives CASSIRAGNYGYTF.

This clonotype was observed a single time. One end of the junction fails to match germline, which may point to a read error. The J gene is TRBJ2-7, the V gene TRBV7-9, with a tentative D call TRBD1 (6 bases). The CDR3 length is 13 residues. Germline CDR1 SEHNR, CDR2 FQNEAQ (reference sequence). CDR3: CATSEQGSHEQYF. The CDR3 nucleotides are TGTGCCACCAGCGAACAGGGCTCCCACGAGCAGTACTTC.

The V gene is TRBV20-1, the J gene TRBJ1-6, with 8 bases aligning to TRBD1. The V and J ends lost 5 bases and 7 bases, in that order; junction bases with no gene match: 10. Germline V gene sequence: CDR1 DFQATT, CDR2 SNEGSKA (reference sequence). The CDR3 loop spans 15 amino acids. CDR3 DNA sequence: TGCAGTGCTGGGACAGGCAGCCTTACAAATTCACCCCTCCACTTT. Protein: CSAGTGSLTNSPLHF.

The chain joins TRBV7-2 to TRBJ1-2; D gene ambiguous. This CDR3 contains 13 residues. Trimming left V 1 base short and J 8 bases short, with 11 bases between. Germline CDR1 SGHTA, CDR2 FQGNSA. The CDR3 region is CASSLGGLRGYTF. The CDR3 coding sequence is TGTGCCAGCAGCTTAGGGGGATTACGGGGCTACACCTTC.

The rearrangement links TRBV6-1 to TRBJ1-6; TRBD1 aligns across 7 bases. Germline V lookup: CDR1 MNHNS, CDR2 SASEGT. With V trimmed by 4 bases and J by 8 bases, 8 bases remained unmatched. This CDR3 spans 15 amino acids. The CDR3 bases are TGTGCCAGCAGTGGGACCCGGCAGGGGGATTCACCCCTCCACTTT. It codes for CASSGTRQGDSPLHF.

V gene TRBV12-3 or TRBV12-4 combines with J gene TRBJ2-7, with D maybe TRBD1 (5 bases). The CDR3 has 12 residues. Trimming cost V 6 bases and J 3 bases, with 9 bases left between them. In DNA form, the CDR3 reads TGTGCCAGCAGCATACAGGTCTACGAGCAGTACTTC. This sequence encodes CASSIQVYEQYF.

The rearrangement joins TRBV24-1 to TRBJ2-1; the match to TRBD2 covers 9 bases. V gave up 3 bases and J gave up 7 bases; unmatched junction bases: 9. CDR3 length: 16 amino acids. Germline V CDR1 and CDR2: KGHDR, SFDVKD. The CDR3 bases are TGTGCCACCAGTGATGGAGGCGGGAGGGCCTTGAATGAGCAGTTCTTC. Translation: CATSDGGGRALNEQFF.

V usage is TRBV20-1 and J usage is TRBJ2-1; 9 nucleotides align to TRBD2. CDR3 size: 16 residues. V shed 5 bases, J shed 7 bases, and the junction held 15 bases outside the gene matches. Per the germline V gene, CDR1 is DFQATT and CDR2 is SNEGSKA (reference sequence). The CDR3 region has the DNA TGCAGTGCTGAGGGACTAGCTTTAGTCAAGAGGAATGAGCAGTTCTTC. As protein: CSAEGLALVKRNEQFF.

V and J are TRBV11-2 and TRBJ1-5, with D perhaps matching TRBD1 (6 bases). V dropped 1 base and J dropped 10 bases, with 11 bases sitting between them. Germline CDR1 and CDR2: SGHAT and FQNNGV. The CDR3 runs to 13 residues. CDR3 residues: CASSLVEGGPQHF. CDR3 DNA sequence: TGTGCCAGCAGCTTAGTAGAGGGGGGCCCCCAGCATTTT.

V is TRBV6-2 or TRBV6-3 and J is TRBJ1-1, with D unclear. V was shortened by 2 bases and J by 3 bases, with 13 bases between the two germline ends. The CDR3 sequence is 15 residues long. Looked up from germline, CDR1 is MNHEY and CDR2 is SVGEGT. The CDR3 loop reads CASSYPGWKDTEAFF. DNA of the CDR3: TGTGCCAGCAGTTACCCCGGGTGGAAGGACACTGAAGCTTTCTTT.

V gene TRBV11-3 combines with J gene TRBJ2-1; 7 nucleotides line up with TRBD2. V lost 5 bases, J lost 3 bases, and 10 bases stayed unmatched. The CDR3 totals 16 residues. Germline V gene data show CDR1 as SGHNT and CDR2 as YENEEA. The CDR3: CASSPSGGRVYNEQFF. DNA of the CDR3: TGTGCCAGCAGCCCATCCGGGGGGAGGGTCTACAATGAGCAGTTCTTC.

The chain links TRBV20-1 to TRBJ2-4; D is unresolved. CDR3 size: 12 residues. Trimming took 1 base from V and 9 from J, leaving 10 bases between them. Germline V gene lookup returns CDR1 DFQATT and CDR2 SNEGSKA (reference sequence). The CDR3: CSARVPGPIQYF. Written as DNA, the CDR3 is TGCAGTGCTAGAGTTCCGGGCCCCATTCAGTACTTC.

The gene calls are TRBV11-3 and TRBJ1-6; D gene uncertain. Germline V lookup: CDR1 SGHNT, CDR2 YENEEA. V was pared by 5 bases and J by 7 bases, with 12 bases between. The CDR3 has 14 residues. Here the CDR3 reads CASSPGPRNSPLHF. In nucleotides, the CDR3 is TGTGCCAGCAGCCCCGGGCCAAGGAATTCACCCCTCCACTTT.

CDR3 sequence: CASSIWQVADTQYF. In DNA form, the CDR3 reads TGTGCCAGTAGTATCTGGCAGGTGGCAGATACGCAGTATTTT. The gene calls are TRBV19 and TRBJ2-3; D is undetermined. V lost 3 bases, J lost 4 bases, and 11 bases lay in between. Germline V gene data show CDR1 as LNHDA and CDR2 as SQIVND (reference sequence). The CDR3 runs 14 residues.

The rearrangement uses TRBV5-1 and TRBJ1-1, with unresolved D. The V end lost 1 base, the J end lost 8 bases, and 12 bases lay between the germline ends. This CDR3 is 13 amino acids long. The germline V gene has CDR1 SGHRS and CDR2 YFSETQ. The CDR3: CASSLSPSREAFF. The CDR3 bases are TGCGCCAGCAGCTTGAGCCCATCGAGGGAAGCTTTCTTT.

This clonotype has more than one count but fewer than ten. The chain has TRBV6-5 and TRBJ1-2; D is undetermined. Trimming cost V 4 bases and J 2 bases, with 11 bases left between them. CDR1 is MNHEY, CDR2 SVGAGI, per germline. CDR3 length: 14 amino acids. DNA for the CDR3: TGTGCCAGCAGTTCCAATCTCGGGAACTATGGCTACACCTTC. Protein product: CASSSNLGNYGYTF.

This clonotype has just a few counts. The V call is TRBV6-1, the J call TRBJ1-3; a possible D gene is TRBD1 (5 bases). The CDR3 is made up of 15 amino acids. The germline V and J ends were trimmed by 6 bases and 4 bases, with 16 bases remaining between them. Looked up from germline, CDR1 is MNHNS and CDR2 is SASEGT. CDR3 in amino acids: CASSRGWASGNTIYF. CDR3 DNA: TGTGCCAGCAGCCGGGGGTGGGCATCCGGAAACACCATATATTTT.

The rearrangement links TRBV7-2 to TRBJ1-2, with D unclear. The CDR3 is made up of 13 amino acids. Trimming removed 6 bases from V and 3 bases from J, with 11 bases in between. Germline-derived CDR1 and CDR2 are SGHTA and FQGNSA. The CDR3 DNA reads TGTGCCAGCAGGCAGAGGGTAGACTATGGCTACACCTTC. Translated: CASRQRVDYGYTF. Variable domain in full (rest from reference TRBV7-2 and TRBJ1-2): GAGVSQSPSNKVTEKGKDVELRCDPISGHTALYWYRQSLGQGLEFLIYFQGNSAPDKSGLPSDRFSAERTGGSVSTLTIQRTQQEDSAVYLCASRQRVDYGYTFGSGTRLTVV.